These 11 T cell receptor beta chains were all obtained from the same sample, sequenced in a study of T cell repertoires in cytomegalovirus infection. The antigens of these receptors remain unknown. TCRdb itself ran the reads through MiXCR, one entry per CDR3 protein. The sample contains about half a million distinct CDR3 sequences, approximately 42% of which appear only once. The source material was cultured PBMCs, sampled from culture after CMV antigen stimulation. The receptors were gathered from a human donor in good health (CMV status not recorded). Some clones in this sample may be carry-over from other donors' samples.

The chain links TRBV18 to TRBJ1-1; D gene unclear. The V gene lost 5 bases and the J gene lost 3 bases, with 10 bases spanning the gap. The CDR3 contains 13 residues. In germline, CDR1 is KGHSH, CDR2 LQKENI. In nucleotides, the CDR3 is TGTGCCAGCTCAACTGGGCCTTACACTGAAGCTTTCTTT. Its protein product is CASSTGPYTEAFF.

The chain links TRBV5-1 to TRBJ2-5; 9 bases are shared with TRBD2. Trimming at V came to 2 bases and at J to 4 bases, leaving 12 bases not matched to a gene. Germline lookup yields CDR1 SGHRS and CDR2 YFSETQ. This CDR3 is 17 amino acids long. CDR3 DNA sequence: TGCGCCAGCAGCTTCGGGACTAGCACCTCCCCCGGAGAGACCCAGTACTTC. Its protein product is CASSFGTSTSPGETQYF.

V usage is TRBV20-1 and J usage is TRBJ2-5; TRBD2 might be the D (6 bases). The CDR3 covers 14 residues. With 1 base removed from V and 1 base from J, the gap between germline ends came to 10 bases. The germline V gene has CDR1 DFQATT and CDR2 SNEGSKA (reference sequence). The CDR3 protein is CSARGGGFQETQYF. For the CDR3, the DNA is TGCAGTGCTAGAGGTGGGGGGTTCCAAGAGACCCAGTACTTC.

This clonotype has at least ten counts. The chain has TRBV7-8 and TRBJ1-1; TRBD1 aligns across 7 bases. J was trimmed by 6 bases and V by 5 bases; bases with no gene match: 9. The CDR3 extends over 14 amino acids. From germline, CDR1 is SGHVS and CDR2 FQNEAQ. CDR3 coding DNA: TGTGCCAGCAGCCCTAGACAGGGATACTCTGAAGCTTTCTTT. Its translation: CASSPRQGYSEAFF.

Only a few counts were recorded for this clonotype. V is TRBV5-4 and J is TRBJ2-1; 8 positions agree with TRBD2. The CDR3 has 15 residues. CDR1 and CDR2 from the germline V gene are SGHNT and YYREEE (reference sequence). V lost 6 bases, J lost 4 bases, and 9 bases stayed unmatched. As DNA, the CDR3 is TGTGCCAGCATCCAGGACCGGGGGGGATACAATGAGCAGTTCTTC. It specifies CASIQDRGGYNEQFF.

The V gene is TRBV7-8, the J gene TRBJ2-1; 9 nucleotides match TRBD2. With V trimmed by 5 bases and J by 8 bases, 13 bases remained unmatched. Looked up from germline, CDR1 is SGHVS and CDR2 is FQNEAQ. The CDR3 runs to 16 residues. The CDR3 here is CASSPVFGGGAYEQFF. For the CDR3, the DNA is TGTGCCAGCAGCCCTGTCTTCGGCGGGGGGGCGTATGAGCAGTTCTTC.

With respect to this clonotype: One end of the junction does not line up with germline, which may come from a read error. The chain couples TRBV25-1 to TRBJ2-7; 7 nucleotides line up with TRBD1. CDR1 is MGHDK, CDR2 SYGVNS, per germline. CDR3 length: 14 amino acids. DNA for the CDR3: TGTGCCAGAAGTGACCCCCGGGACAGTACCGAGCAGTACTTC. Translated, it gives CARSDPRDSTEQYF.

The genes are TRBV12-3 or TRBV12-4 and TRBJ1-1; TRBD1 agrees at 9 bases. Trimming at V came to 6 bases and at J to 8 bases, leaving 10 bases not matched to a gene. This CDR3 is 14 amino acids long. The CDR3 region is CASRYSGQGFEAFF. The CDR3 nucleotides read TGTGCCAGCAGATATTCGGGACAGGGCTTCGAAGCTTTCTTT.

The chain links TRBV6-2 or TRBV6-3 to TRBJ1-5; D ambiguous. V lost 0 bases, J lost 8 bases, and 11 bases lay in between. The CDR3 is made up of 14 amino acids. Germline lookup yields CDR1 MNHEY and CDR2 SVGEGT. The CDR3 loop is CASSYSLASEPQHF. CDR3 sequence (DNA): TGTGCCAGCAGTTACTCGCTCGCATCAGAGCCCCAGCATTTT.

This clonotype has a single count. The rearrangement uses TRBV10-3 and TRBJ2-3; TRBD2 agrees at 8 bases. Germline V gives CDR1 ENHRY, CDR2 SYGVKD. With 2 bases clipped from V and 6 bases from J, the junction kept 10 bases outside the gene matches. CDR3 length: 16 residues. The CDR3 DNA reads as TGTGCCATCAGTGAGGAGTCTAGCGGGCGGGTGGATACGCAGTATTTT. Translated: CAISEESSGRVDTQYF.

This chain joins TRBV6-1 and TRBJ2-5; D is unresolved. CDR3 length: 13 amino acids. Germline-derived CDR1 and CDR2 are MNHNS and SASEGT. The V end was cut by 7 bases, the J end by 0 bases, with 9 bases between. CDR3 in amino acids: CASMIGYQETQYF. As DNA, the CDR3 is TGTGCCAGCATGATCGGGTACCAAGAGACCCAGTACTTC.